These 12 T cell receptor beta chains originate from one sample sequenced in a study of blood T cells in healthy people across ages. Alongside a J-beta primer mix, a sample-barcoded 5' primer served in a second PCR lasting about 6 to 12 cycles. TCRdb analysed the 5' RACE reads with MiXCR anew, one entry per CDR3 protein. The table records about 780,000 distinct CDR3 sequences, around half of them present only once. Sequenced: blood. The receptors come from a man older than 75 in good health.

V usage is TRBV20-1 and J usage is TRBJ2-3; the D gene is possibly TRBD2 (5 bases). The germline V and J ends were trimmed by 0 bases and 2 bases, with 15 bases remaining between them. The germline CDR1 and CDR2 sequences are DFQATT and SNEGSKA (reference sequence). The CDR3 is made up of 16 amino acids. The CDR3 DNA reads TGCAGTGCTAGAGATCCAGGCGGGTGTCCCACAGATACGCAGTATTTT. Protein sequence: CSARDPGGCPTDTQYF.

In its sample, this clonotype was seen a few times. The CDR3 coding sequence is TGTGCCAGCAGCCTACCGACCGCATTGAACACTGAAGCTTTCTTT. Protein product: CASSLPTALNTEAFF. The V call is TRBV9, the J call TRBJ1-1; D call uncertain. This CDR3 has 15 residues. The V and J ends lost 4 bases and 0 bases respectively, with 13 bases between them. CDR1 and CDR2 (germline): SGDLS, YYNGEE.

The chain links TRBV6-6 to TRBJ2-7, with TRBD2 matching over 8 bases. Germline V gene lookup returns CDR1 MNHNY and CDR2 SVGAGI (reference sequence). Trimming took 4 bases from V and 0 from J; bases not matched to a gene: 5. This CDR3 is 15 amino acids long. Here the CDR3 DNA reads TGTGCCAGCAGTTCCGGAGCGGGAGTCTCCTACGAGCAGTACTTC. Its protein is CASSSGAGVSYEQYF.

This clonotype came up a few times. The rearrangement joins TRBV5-1 to TRBJ2-7; 7 nucleotides agree with TRBD1. Trimming took 3 bases from V and 1 from J; bases not matched to a gene: 7. Germline CDR1 is SGHRS and CDR2 is YFSETQ. The CDR3 is 15 amino acids. The CDR3 coding sequence is TGCGCCAGCAGCTCAGGACAGGCACTATCCTACGAGCAGTACTTC. Residues: CASSSGQALSYEQYF.

The chain is built from TRBV5-1 and TRBJ2-3; 10 bases map to TRBD2. The CDR3 length is 15 residues. Unmatched junction bases numbered 6, after V lost 7 bases and J lost 1 base. Germline CDR1 is SGHRS and CDR2 is YFSETQ. The DNA for the CDR3 is TGCGCCAGCGCTGCCGGGACTAGCGGCACAGATACGCAGTATTTT. It codes for CASAAGTSGTDTQYF.

At least ten counts were recorded for this clonotype. This chain connects TRBV28 to TRBJ2-1; the D gene is possibly TRBD2 (7 bases). The CDR3 is 16 amino acids. Between the trimmed V and J ends, which lost 1 base and 3 bases, there was a span of 13 bases. The germline CDR1 and CDR2 sequences are MDHEN and SYDVKM. For the CDR3, the DNA is TGTGCCAGCAGTTTATTTACGGGGGGCAGCTACAATGAGCAGTTCTTC. Its protein product is CASSLFTGGSYNEQFF.

A few counts support this clonotype. The V gene is TRBV4-3, the J gene TRBJ2-5, with 7 bases aligning to TRBD2. The CDR3 is 14 residues long. The germline CDR1 and CDR2 sequences are LGHNA and YSLEER. Unmatched junction bases numbered 10, after V lost 4 bases and J lost 8 bases. CDR3 sequence: CASSPQRGLGTQYF. Here the CDR3 DNA reads TGCGCCAGCAGCCCCCAGCGGGGCCTGGGAACCCAGTACTTC.

The chain links TRBV2 to TRBJ2-7; 7 nucleotides agree with TRBD1. Trimming took 1 base from V and 4 from J; bases not matched to a gene: 4. The CDR3 is made up of 14 amino acids. CDR1 is SNHLY and CDR2 is FYNNEI in the germline V gene. The CDR3 nucleotides read TGTGCCAGCAGTGAAGGGACAGGTCGGTACGAGCAGTACTTC. It translates to CASSEGTGRYEQYF.

This clonotype was picked up a small number of times. CDR3 bases: TGTGCCAGCAGCTTATATACGTGGGGCGAGACCCAGTACTTC. Translating it yields CASSLYTWGETQYF. This chain connects TRBV7-2 to TRBJ2-5, with D perhaps TRBD1 (5 bases). This CDR3 has 14 amino acids. V was clipped by 2 bases and J by 5 bases, with 12 bases between them. Germline V gene data show CDR1 as SGHTA and CDR2 as FQGNSA.

This clonotype was seen a handful of times. J is TRBJ2-7 and V is TRBV6-6; 7 bases agree with TRBD1. With 0 bases clipped from V and 5 bases from J, the junction kept 1 base outside the gene matches. CDR1 is MNHNY, CDR2 SVGAGI, per germline (reference sequence). The CDR3 spans 13 residues. CDR3 protein: CASSYSTGNEQYF. The CDR3 nucleotides are TGTGCCAGCAGTTACTCGACAGGGAACGAGCAGTACTTC.

This chain uses TRBV7-3 with TRBJ2-2; D unclear. Between the trimmed V and J ends, which lost 8 bases and 0 bases, there was a span of 7 bases. Per the germline V gene, CDR1 is SGHTA and CDR2 is FQGTGA. This CDR3 has 13 residues. As DNA, the CDR3 is TGTGCCAGCGACGTCGCGAACACCGGGGAGCTGTTTTTT. It yields the protein CASDVANTGELFF.

The rearrangement links TRBV7-8 to TRBJ2-5; a possible D gene is TRBD2 (6 bases). CDR3 length: 16 residues. Germline CDR1 reads SGHVS; CDR2 reads FQNEAQ. V was shortened by 2 bases and J by 5 bases, with 18 bases between the two germline ends. The CDR3 DNA sequence: TGTGCCAGCAGCTTAAATGGCAGGCCCCGGGGGGAGACCCAGTACTTC. Protein sequence: CASSLNGRPRGETQYF.